Below, 14 T cell receptor beta chains from the same sample are listed, as sequenced in a study of T cell clones after liver transplantation. Generated by immunoSEQ multiplex PCR, the TCRdb table keeps only in-frame clones and is missing some. The sample carries more than 70,000 clones, over 65% recorded once. The starting material was CD4+ T cells from blood, obtained at the 22-month timepoint. The receptors come from a human patient who received a liver transplant. Some T cells may be transferred from the graft donor.

This chain uses TRBV7-8 with TRBJ2-1; D is possibly TRBD2 (5 bases). The CDR3 totals 16 residues. V gave up 4 bases and J gave up 0 bases, with 13 bases separating them. The germline CDR1 and CDR2 sequences are SGHVS and FQNEAQ. The CDR3 loop is CASSSIIARSYNEQFF. The CDR3 nucleotides are TGTGCCAGCAGCTCCATCATAGCGCGCTCCTACAATGAGCAGTTCTTC. The full variable domain, its missing parts supplied by reference TRBV7-8 and TRBJ2-1, is GAGVSQSPRYKVAKRGQDVALRCDPISGHVSLFWYQQALGQGPEFLTYFQNEAQLDKSGLPSDRFFAERPEGSVSTLKIQRTQQEDSAVYLCASSSIIARSYNEQFFGPGTRLTVL.

This clone was found once. The chain joins TRBV7-2 to TRBJ2-7, with 8 bases matching TRBD2. The CDR3 covers 14 residues. After removal of 7 bases from V and 2 bases from J, the junction contained 7 bases not matched to a gene. The germline CDR1 and CDR2 sequences are SGHTA and FQGNSA. The CDR3 nucleotides are TGTGCCAGCACACCAGGACTAGCCACCTACGAGCAGTACTTC. Translating it yields CASTPGLATYEQYF.

The rearrangement joins TRBV12-5 to TRBJ2-3, with D maybe TRBD1 (6 bases). Germline CDR1 and CDR2: LGHNT and FRNRAP. The CDR3 length is 14 residues. Trimming cost V 5 bases and J 1 base, with 10 bases left between them. The CDR3: CASGQGIGTDTQYF. The CDR3 bases are TGTGCTAGTGGTCAGGGGATCGGCACAGATACGCAGTATTTT.

In its sample, this clone was seen a few times. The chain is built from TRBV7-2 and TRBJ2-2; TRBD1 matches at 7 bases. The CDR3 totals 14 residues. V lost 5 bases and J lost 5; bases outside the gene matches: 5. The germline gives CDR1 SGHTA, CDR2 FQGNSA. The CDR3 loop reads CASSQGQTTGELFF. DNA for the CDR3: TGTGCCAGCAGCCAGGGACAGACTACCGGGGAGCTGTTTTTT.

The count of this clone is one. Other DNA sequences in the same sample also yield this CDR3. The V and J genes are TRBV11-3 and TRBJ2-5; D is possibly TRBD2 (5 bases). Trimming pared 2 bases from V and 3 bases from J, leaving 7 bases between. This CDR3 is built from 13 residues. CDR1 SGHNT and CDR2 YENEEA come from the germline V gene. CDR3 bases: TGTGCCAGCAGCTTATCCGGGGAAGAGACCCAGTACTTC. Translating gives CASSLSGEETQYF. Drawing the rest from reference TRBV11-3 and TRBJ2-5, the complete variable domain is EAGVVQSPRYKIIEKKQPVAFWCNPISGHNTLYWYLQNLGQGPELLIRYENEEAVDDSQLPKDRFSAERLKGVDSTLKIQPAELGDSAVYLCASSLSGEETQYFGPGTRLLVL.

The CDR3 reads CASSLYLLSYNSPLHF. The CDR3 DNA reads as TGTGCCAGCAGCCTTTACCTTCTCTCCTATAATTCACCCCTCCACTTT. The chain recombines TRBV14 with TRBJ1-6; D remains unclear. This CDR3 spans 16 amino acids. Per the germline V gene, CDR1 is SGHDN and CDR2 is FVKESK. Trimming pared 4 bases from V and 0 bases from J, leaving 10 bases between.

The rearrangement uses TRBV19 and TRBJ1-5; no reliable D call. Trimming took off 1 base at V and 7 bases at J, with 8 bases between the two ends. The germline gives CDR1 LNHDA, CDR2 SQIVND (reference sequence). This CDR3 has 13 amino acids. The CDR3 DNA sequence: TGTGCCAGTAGTATAGGTAGCATCCAGCCCCAGCATTTT. This gives the protein CASSIGSIQPQHF.

The V and J genes are TRBV28 and TRBJ1-5, with D perhaps TRBD1 (5 bases). Trimming cost V 0 bases and J 7 bases, with 16 bases left between them. The germline V gene has CDR1 MDHEN and CDR2 SYDVKM. The CDR3 contains 16 residues. This CDR3 is CASSLWNVGGFQPQHF. Here the CDR3 DNA reads TGTGCCAGCAGTTTATGGAATGTTGGGGGGTTCCAGCCCCAGCATTTT.

This clone was observed a single time. V and J are TRBV6-5 and TRBJ1-2; TRBD1 might be the D (6 bases). CDR3 size: 14 residues. Germline CDR1 MNHEY, CDR2 SVGAGI. The germline V and J ends were trimmed by 7 bases and 4 bases, with 16 bases remaining between them. The CDR3 DNA reads as TGTGCCAGCAACGTACAGGGCAGATCCTATGGCTACACCTTC. Amino acids: CASNVQGRSYGYTF.

The chain combines TRBV5-6 with TRBJ2-3; 8 bases line up with TRBD1. The CDR3 has 15 residues. V lost 3 bases, J lost 5 bases, and 8 bases stayed unmatched. In germline, CDR1 is SGHDT, CDR2 YYEEEE. This chain's CDR3 is CASSSGQGWIDTQYF. The CDR3 coding sequence is TGTGCCAGCAGCTCTGGACAGGGCTGGATAGATACGCAGTATTTT. Filled out from reference TRBV5-6 and TRBJ2-3, the complete variable domain reads DAGVTQSPTHLIKTRGQQVTLRCSPKSGHDTVSWYQQALGQGPQFIFQYYEEEERQRGNFPDRFSGHQFPNYSSELNVNALLLGDSALYLCASSSGQGWIDTQYFGPGTRLTVL.

This rearrangement joins TRBV18 to TRBJ1-5, with D perhaps matching TRBD1 (6 bases). The CDR3 sequence is 15 residues long. Per germline, CDR1 KGHSH and CDR2 LQKENI. Trimming shortened V by 5 bases and J by 1 base, and 12 bases separated the two germline ends. The CDR3 sequence is CASSTAQGSNQPQHF. The CDR3 DNA is TGTGCCAGCTCAACAGCTCAGGGGAGCAATCAGCCCCAGCATTTT.

The V and J genes are TRBV29-1 and TRBJ2-3, with 8 bases matching TRBD2. The germline V gene has CDR1 SQVTM and CDR2 ANQGSEA. V shed 3 bases and J 1 base; nucleotides not matched to a gene: 3. The CDR3 has 14 residues. The CDR3 region has the DNA TGCAGCGTTGAGCCGGGAGGGCGCACAGATACGCAGTATTTT. It yields the protein CSVEPGGRTDTQYF.

This chain uses TRBV10-3 with TRBJ1-1; D gene unclear. Germline CDR1 is ENHRY and CDR2 is SYGVKD. The CDR3 is made up of 16 amino acids. The germline V and J ends were trimmed by 0 bases and 5 bases, with 16 bases remaining between them. CDR3 DNA sequence: TGTGCCATCAGTGAGTCCTTTAGAGGGAGGCGGACTGAAGCTTTCTTT. Encoded protein: CAISESFRGRRTEAFF.

V is TRBV29-1 and J is TRBJ1-2, with TRBD1 as a possible D gene (6 bases). Looked up from germline, CDR1 is SQVTM and CDR2 is ANQGSEA. Trimming pared 3 bases from V and 6 bases from J, leaving 11 bases between. The CDR3 has 12 residues. CDR3 loop: CSVDSGVDGYTF. CDR3 in DNA: TGCAGCGTTGACTCAGGGGTGGATGGCTACACCTTC.